The rows below give T cell receptor beta chains drawn from one sample of a study of T cell repertoires in cytomegalovirus infection. Via MiXCR, TCRdb re-called the reads, giving one row per CDR3 protein. The table includes roughly 640,000 distinct CDR3 sequences, approximately 25% detected once. The specimen was CD8+ T cells from PBMCs. The receptor set was obtained from a human donor in good health (CMV status not recorded). Some clones in this sample may be carry-over from other donors' samples. CDR3s include the opening cysteine and the closing phenylalanine or tryptophan. D genes are given only for firm matches. Expanded clones get a size class; other rows say once, few or many, or leave the size out.

DNA: TGTGCCAGCAGCTTGACCGGGACCCCCTTTAATGGCTACACCTTC
CDR3: CASSLTGTPFNGYTF
size: many
V: TRBV7-6
J: TRBJ1-2
D: -

DNA: TGTGCCAGCAGCTCCCCCAAGAGGGCTTTCGGGAATGAGCAGTTCTTC
CDR3: CASSSPKRAFGNEQFF
size: many
V: TRBV7-2
J: TRBJ2-1
D: -

DNA: TGTGCCACCAGTGAATCGGGGGCGCTGGGGGCCAACGTCCTGACTTTC
CDR3: CATSESGALGANVLTF
size: few
V: TRBV24-1
J: TRBJ2-6
D: -

DNA: TGTGCCAGCAGTGAATACGGGGATTGGGAAGGCGGCTACACCTTC
CDR3: CASSEYGDWEGGYTF
size: few
V: TRBV25-1
J: TRBJ1-2
D: -

DNA: TGTGCCAGCAGCTTAGTTGAAGACGAGCAGTACTTC
CDR3: CASSLVEDEQYF
size: few
V: TRBV7-6
J: TRBJ2-7
D: -

DNA: TGTGCCAGTAGCCCTACTGGCAGGGGATTTGCTAATGAAAAACTGTTTTTT
CDR3: CASSPTGRGFANEKLFF
size: -
V: TRBV19
J: TRBJ1-4
D: -

DNA: TGTGCCAGCAGCCACCCAGGGCATTTGGGAAACACCATATATTTT
CDR3: CASSHPGHLGNTIYF
size: many
V: TRBV14
J: TRBJ1-3
D: -

DNA: TGTGCCAGCAGCTTTGGAGCAGGATCCTACGAGCAGTACTTC
CDR3: CASSFGAGSYEQYF
size: many
V: TRBV7-9
J: TRBJ2-7
D: -

DNA: TGCGCCAGCAGTCACCATTCCGAGTCAGGAGCTAACTATGGCTACACCTTC
CDR3: CASSHHSESGANYGYTF
size: -
V: TRBV23-1
J: TRBJ1-2
D: -

DNA: TGTGCCAGCAGCTTGGGGGAAATCGCGAACACCGGGGAGCTGTTTTTT
CDR3: CASSLGEIANTGELFF
size: few
V: TRBV5-5
J: TRBJ2-2
D: -

DNA: TGTGCCAGCAGCTTGGGGGCGACAGATACGCAGTATTTT
CDR3: CASSLGATDTQYF
size: many
V: TRBV7-2
J: TRBJ2-3
D: -

DNA: TGTGCCAGCACAGACAGGGTGGACACCATATATTTT
CDR3: CASTDRVDTIYF
size: few
V: TRBV2
J: TRBJ1-3
D: TRBD1

DNA: TGTGCCAGCAGTACAGCAAACCCTAAGCAGTATTTT
CDR3: CASSTANPKQYF
size: many
V: TRBV6-1
J: TRBJ2-3
D: -

DNA: TGTGCCAGCAGGGCGGGGGGATACAATGAGCAGTTCTTC
CDR3: CASRAGGYNEQFF
size: -
V: TRBV2
J: TRBJ2-1
D: TRBD2

DNA: TGTGCCAGCAGCCCCTTTGAGCGGGGAGGGACAGATACGCAGTATTTT
CDR3: CASSPFERGGTDTQYF
size: many
V: TRBV7-9
J: TRBJ2-3
D: TRBD2

DNA: TGTGCCAGCAGTTACTCGGCGGCCTATGGCTACACCTTC
CDR3: CASSYSAAYGYTF
size: few
V: TRBV6-2/TRBV6-3
J: TRBJ1-2
D: -

DNA: TGTGCCATCAGAGAGACTAGCGGGGGTCCAGATACGCAGTATTTT
CDR3: CAIRETSGGPDTQYF
size: many
V: TRBV10-3
J: TRBJ2-3
D: TRBD2

DNA: TGTGCCAGCAGTTTCAGGGCTGGGGCCAACGTCCTGACTTTC
CDR3: CASSFRAGANVLTF
size: many
V: TRBV12-3/TRBV12-4
J: TRBJ2-6
D: -

DNA: TGTGCCAGCAGCTCCCAGGGGGGAGGCTACACCTTC
CDR3: CASSSQGGGYTF
size: many
V: TRBV13
J: TRBJ1-2
D: TRBD1

DNA: TGCAGTGCCTCGCCCCACAGGGGAGTTGGCACAGATACGCAGTATTTT
CDR3: CSASPHRGVGTDTQYF
size: few
V: TRBV20-1
J: TRBJ2-3
D: TRBD1

DNA: TGCAGTGCTAGAGTGGCAGGCCCCGCAACTAATGAAAAACTGTTTTTT
CDR3: CSARVAGPATNEKLFF
size: few
V: TRBV20-1
J: TRBJ1-4
D: -

DNA: TGTGCCAGCAGACCCACATGGGGGGGGCTAAATGAGCAGTTCTTC
CDR3: CASRPTWGGLNEQFF
size: -
V: TRBV6-5
J: TRBJ2-1
D: -

DNA: TGTGCCAGCAGCTCGGGACAGACTTACAAAAACATTCAGTACTTC
CDR3: CASSSGQTYKNIQYF
size: many
V: TRBV7-9
J: TRBJ2-4
D: TRBD1

DNA: TGCAGCGCCGAGGGGGGGTCCTACAATGAGCAGTTCTTC
CDR3: CSAEGGSYNEQFF
size: -
V: TRBV29-1
J: TRBJ2-1
D: -

DNA: TGTGCCAGCAGCTTAGAGGACAGCGCGAGCTCCTACGAGCAGTACTTC
CDR3: CASSLEDSASSYEQYF
size: many
V: TRBV7-2
J: TRBJ2-7
D: -

DNA: TGTGCCAGCAGCTATACCCAGACAGGGCCGGGTGAGCAGTTCTTC
CDR3: CASSYTQTGPGEQFF
size: once
V: TRBV7-6
J: TRBJ2-1
D: TRBD1

DNA: TGTGCCAGCAGCCTTCAACGATACAATGAGCAGTTCTTC
CDR3: CASSLQRYNEQFF
size: many
V: TRBV14
J: TRBJ2-1
D: -

DNA: TGTGCCAGCAGTTTAATGCGGGGGGGCATAGATACGCAGTATTTT
CDR3: CASSLMRGGIDTQYF
size: few
V: TRBV28
J: TRBJ2-3
D: TRBD2

DNA: TGTGCCAGCAGCTCGGATAAACAGCCCCAGCATTTT
CDR3: CASSSDKQPQHF
size: many
V: TRBV7-9
J: TRBJ1-5
D: -

DNA: TGTGCCAGCAGGACGGGACACCCCTCTGGGGCCAACGTCCTGACTTTC
CDR3: CASRTGHPSGANVLTF
size: -
V: TRBV6-2/TRBV6-3
J: TRBJ2-6
D: -

DNA: TGTGCCAGCAGCCGGACGGCTAGCAATCAGCCCCAGCATTTT
CDR3: CASSRTASNQPQHF
size: many
V: TRBV27
J: TRBJ1-5
D: -

DNA: TGTGCCAGCAGTTCCCCCTGGCGCGGGCAGGCAGCAGGGACCCAGTACTTC
CDR3: CASSSPWRGQAAGTQYF
size: few
V: TRBV12-3/TRBV12-4
J: TRBJ2-5
D: -

DNA: TGCAGTGCTAGAGATCCCAGAGTTGGAGGCTACGAGCAGTACTTC
CDR3: CSARDPRVGGYEQYF
size: few
V: TRBV20-1
J: TRBJ2-7
D: -

DNA: TGTGCCCGCACCGGACAGGGCCCCTACGAGCAGTACTTC
CDR3: CARTGQGPYEQYF
size: once
V: TRBV5-6
J: TRBJ2-7
D: TRBD1

DNA: TGTGCCAGCAGAGCCGGGGGACAAGAGACCCAGTACTTC
CDR3: CASRAGGQETQYF
size: -
V: TRBV2
J: TRBJ2-5
D: -

DNA: TGTGCCAGCAGTTACTCAGGTGGTGACTATGGCTACACCTTC
CDR3: CASSYSGGDYGYTF
size: few
V: TRBV6-5
J: TRBJ1-2
D: -

DNA: TGTGCCAGCAGCTCGGTGACGGAGACATCTAACTATGGCTACACCTTC
CDR3: CASSSVTETSNYGYTF
size: -
V: TRBV7-8
J: TRBJ1-2
D: -

DNA: TGTGCCAGCAGCTCCTCGGGGGGCCTCGGGGAGCAGTACTTC
CDR3: CASSSSGGLGEQYF
size: -
V: TRBV7-9
J: TRBJ2-7
D: -

DNA: TGTGCCAGCAGCCAAGCCGGGGGCCGCACAGATACGCAGTATTTT
CDR3: CASSQAGGRTDTQYF
size: -
V: TRBV4-2
J: TRBJ2-3
D: -

DNA: TGTGCCAGCTCGCCCGGGAGCCGTTATACTGGAAACACCATATATTTT
CDR3: CASSPGSRYTGNTIYF
size: -
V: TRBV18
J: TRBJ1-3
D: -

DNA: TGTGCCAACAGTTTTGGACTAGCGGGGGGTGGGGTCACAGATACGCAGTATTTT
CDR3: CANSFGLAGGGVTDTQYF
size: once
V: TRBV28
J: TRBJ2-3
D: TRBD2

DNA: TGTGCCAGCAGCGCCGGACAGGGGTTGGGCTACACCTTC
CDR3: CASSAGQGLGYTF
size: -
V: TRBV12-3/TRBV12-4
J: TRBJ1-2
D: TRBD1

DNA: TGTGCCAGCTTAACAGGGAGGACAGATACGCAGTATTTT
CDR3: CASLTGRTDTQYF
size: -
V: TRBV2
J: TRBJ2-3
D: -

DNA: TGTGCCAGCAGTTACACCAGGACCCAGAACACTGAAGCTTTCTTT
CDR3: CASSYTRTQNTEAFF
size: many
V: TRBV6-2/TRBV6-3
J: TRBJ1-1
D: -

DNA: TGTGCCAGCAGCGGCGAAAGGGAGCGGGGTGAAAAACTGTTTTTT
CDR3: CASSGERERGEKLFF
size: many
V: TRBV7-8
J: TRBJ1-4
D: -

DNA: TGTGCCAGCAGCTTAGAAGGGGCACCCTACGAGCAGTACTTC
CDR3: CASSLEGAPYEQYF
size: many
V: TRBV11-1
J: TRBJ2-7
D: -

DNA: TGTGCCAGCAGCTTAAAGGGTACTATCTCTGGGGCCAACGTCCTGACTTTC
CDR3: CASSLKGTISGANVLTF
size: many
V: TRBV7-9
J: TRBJ2-6
D: -

DNA: TGTGCCAGTAGTATCCAGGGGAAGAACACTGAAGCTTTCTTT
CDR3: CASSIQGKNTEAFF
size: -
V: TRBV19
J: TRBJ1-1
D: -

DNA: TGTGCCAGGAGTTCCGGGACAGGTGACACCGGGGAGCTGTTTTTT
CDR3: CARSSGTGDTGELFF
size: -
V: TRBV12-3/TRBV12-4
J: TRBJ2-2
D: TRBD1

DNA: TGTGCCAGCAGCTTAGGAATTAGTCCTGAGCAGTTCTTC
CDR3: CASSLGISPEQFF
size: many
V: TRBV7-2
J: TRBJ2-1
D: -

DNA: TGTGCCAGCAGCTTAAATCCAGGGAACACTGAAGCTTTCTTT
CDR3: CASSLNPGNTEAFF
size: many
V: TRBV7-9
J: TRBJ1-1
D: -

DNA: TGTGCCAGCACCTTCGGCGCTGAGCAGTTCTTC
CDR3: CASTFGAEQFF
size: -
V: TRBV6-2/TRBV6-3
J: TRBJ2-1
D: -

DNA: TGTGCCAGCAGCAACCCTGGGACTAGCGGGGGTGCAGAGACCCAGTACTTC
CDR3: CASSNPGTSGGAETQYF
size: few
V: TRBV12-3/TRBV12-4
J: TRBJ2-5
D: TRBD2

DNA: TGTGCCAACAGCTTAGATCCAGGATTCGATGAGCAGTTCTTC
CDR3: CANSLDPGFDEQFF
size: -
V: TRBV11-2
J: TRBJ2-1
D: -

DNA: TGTGCCAGCACCATATTCCACGGGGTCGGCGGGGGGACGCACTATACGCAGTATTTT
CDR3: CASTIFHGVGGGTHYTQYF
size: many
V: TRBV7-2
J: TRBJ2-3
D: TRBD2

DNA: TGTGCCAGCAGGGGGACAGGTCCTTACAATGAGCAGTTCTTC
CDR3: CASRGTGPYNEQFF
size: -
V: TRBV12-3/TRBV12-4
J: TRBJ2-1
D: TRBD1

DNA: TGTGCCAGCAGCTTGCCGGGACAGTTGCAAGAGACCCAGTACTTC
CDR3: CASSLPGQLQETQYF
size: many
V: TRBV7-9
J: TRBJ2-5
D: TRBD1

DNA: TGTGCCGGCGTTTCACAGGGAAGGGGGCTGTTTTTT
CDR3: CAGVSQGRGLFF
size: -
V: TRBV7-1
J: TRBJ1-4
D: -

DNA: TGTGCCAGCAGTTTAATTCTCAAACTCGCGGATGAGCAGTTCTTC
CDR3: CASSLILKLADEQFF
size: many
V: TRBV27
J: TRBJ2-1
D: -